A single sample is the source of the 24 T cell receptor beta chains below, sequenced in a study of neoadjuvant anti-PD-1 for oral cavity cancer. Described time point: after neoadjuvant nivolumab, at surgical resection. Sequencing was performed with immunoSEQ multiplex PCR; in TCRdb, only in-frame clones are kept and a portion is missing. The sample lists some 70,000 clones, more than 75% occurring once. Sequenced material: PBMCs, taken after nivolumab (anti-PD-1) treatment. These receptors were taken from a person aged 35-79 years with oral cavity squamous cell carcinoma.

J is TRBJ2-7 and V is TRBV4-1; D unclear. V was trimmed by 4 bases and J by 3 bases, leaving 22 bases between them. Germline V gives CDR1 MGHRA, CDR2 YSYEKL. The CDR3 has 17 amino acids. DNA of the CDR3: TGCGCCAGCAGCCGATCTTCCCAAGCGCACTCTGGCTACGAGCAGTACTTC. It codes for CASSRSSQAHSGYEQYF.

This clone was found a few times. This chain connects TRBV19 to TRBJ2-2; TRBD1 is a possible D gene (6 bases). V lost 7 bases and J 4 bases, leaving 16 bases between the germline ends. CDR3 length equals 15 residues. Germline CDR1 and CDR2: LNHDA and SQIVND (reference sequence). CDR3 sequence reads: CASTHSGRGTGELFF. DNA for the CDR3: TGTGCCAGTACCCACTCAGGCAGGGGCACCGGGGAGCTGTTTTTT.

The rearrangement links TRBV5-1 to TRBJ2-5, with D perhaps matching TRBD2 (6 bases). V lost 1 base and J 2 bases, leaving 6 bases between the germline ends. The CDR3 runs 13 residues. Germline assignment: CDR1 SGHRS and CDR2 YFSETQ. The CDR3 sequence is CASSLSGQETQYF. The CDR3 DNA reads TGCGCCAGCAGCTTGAGCGGGCAAGAGACCCAGTACTTC.

The chain links TRBV7-2 to TRBJ2-7; no definite D call. V gave up 1 base and J gave up 2 bases, with 12 bases separating them. The CDR3 extends over 15 amino acids. Germline CDR1 is SGHTA and CDR2 is FQGNSA. DNA of the CDR3: TGTGCCAGCAGCTTAGTGGTGGGTGCAGCCTACGAGCAGTACTTC. This encodes CASSLVVGAAYEQYF. Combining the CDR3 with reference TRBV7-2 and TRBJ2-7 gives the whole variable domain GAGVSQSPSNKVTEKGKDVELRCDPISGHTALYWYRQSLGQGLEFLIYFQGNSAPDKSGLPSDRFSAERTGGSVSTLTIQRTQQEDSAVYLCASSLVVGAAYEQYFGPGTRLTVT.

This rearrangement joins TRBV11-2 to TRBJ2-5; TRBD2 agrees at 12 bases. The trim removed 4 bases at V and 5 bases at J, leaving 5 bases unmatched. Germline V lookup: CDR1 SGHAT, CDR2 FQNNGV. The CDR3 runs to 15 residues. CDR3 residues: CASSSSGRASETQYF. Written as DNA, the CDR3 is TGTGCCAGCAGCTCTAGCGGGAGGGCCTCCGAGACCCAGTACTTC.

The chain couples TRBV19 to TRBJ1-4; D not resolved. This CDR3 is 14 amino acids long. Germline assignment: CDR1 LNHDA and CDR2 SQIVND (reference sequence). V lost 4 bases, J lost 0 bases, and 6 bases lay in between. Written as DNA, the CDR3 is TGTGCCAGTAGTAAACAAGCAACTAATGAAAAACTGTTTTTT. Protein sequence: CASSKQATNEKLFF.

J is TRBJ2-7 and V is TRBV30; D tentatively reads TRBD1 or TRBD2 (6 bases each). The V end lost 3 bases, the J end lost 10 bases, and 13 bases lay between the germline ends. Germline V gene sequence: CDR1 GTSNPN, CDR2 SVGIG (reference sequence). This CDR3 is 11 amino acids long. This CDR3 is CAWSSTGTQYF. The CDR3 coding sequence is TGTGCCTGGAGCTCAACAGGGACTCAGTACTTC.

CDR3 DNA: TGTGCCAGCAGCTTAGGGGACAGGGACACTGAAGCTTTCTTT. Protein: CASSLGDRDTEAFF. The V call is TRBV7-8, the J call TRBJ1-1, with 9 nucleotides matching TRBD1. Germline V gene sequence: CDR1 SGHVS, CDR2 FQNEAQ. CDR3 size: 14 residues. J gave up 3 bases and V 1 base, and 0 bases lay outside the gene matches.

The chain has TRBV18 and TRBJ1-1, with a weak D call TRBD1 (6 bases). CDR1 and CDR2 from the germline V gene are KGHSH and LQKENI. Between the trimmed V and J ends, which lost 2 bases and 4 bases, there was a span of 11 bases. The CDR3 length is 14 residues. The CDR3 DNA follows: TGTGCCAGCTCACCAGCAGGGGTTGGCACTGAAGCTTTCTTT. Its translation is CASSPAGVGTEAFF.

This chain uses TRBV10-3 with TRBJ2-3; D uncertain. With 1 base removed from V and 3 bases from J, the gap between germline ends came to 5 bases. CDR3 length: 13 amino acids. Germline V gene data show CDR1 as ENHRY and CDR2 as SYGVKD. The chain's CDR3 is CAISELWTDTQYF. CDR3 sequence (DNA): TGTGCCATCAGTGAGTTGTGGACAGATACGCAGTATTTT.

The rearrangement uses TRBV7-9 and TRBJ2-7; 7 bases fit TRBD2. Trimming removed 0 bases from V and 5 bases from J; junction bases left unmatched: 7. Germline V gives CDR1 SEHNR, CDR2 FQNEAQ (reference sequence). The CDR3 contains 15 residues. In DNA form, the CDR3 reads TGTGCCAGCAGCTTAGCGGGACTATCTTATAACGAGCAGTACTTC. Its translation: CASSLAGLSYNEQYF.

This chain uses TRBV6-5 with TRBJ2-5; D is unclear. This CDR3 has 11 amino acids. V was clipped by 6 bases and J by 2 bases, with 4 bases between them. CDR1 and CDR2 from the germline V gene are MNHEY and SVGAGI. The CDR3, as DNA: TGTGCCAGCAGGGATCAAGAGACCCAGTACTTC. Its translation: CASRDQETQYF.

The chain combines TRBV2 with TRBJ2-2, with D possibly matching TRBD1 (6 bases). With 4 bases removed from V and 1 base from J, the gap between germline ends came to 13 bases. In germline, CDR1 is SNHLY, CDR2 FYNNEI. The CDR3 has 16 amino acids. The CDR3 DNA is TGTGCCAGCAGTGGACCCCGGGACAAGAACACCGGGGAGCTGTTTTTT. Residues: CASSGPRDKNTGELFF.

The chain couples TRBV25-1 to TRBJ2-1; D remains ambiguous. V shed 5 bases and J shed 10 bases, with 9 bases lying between them. The CDR3 spans 11 residues. From germline, CDR1 is MGHDK and CDR2 SYGVNS. This chain's CDR3 is CASSNLNEQFF. The CDR3 region has the DNA TGTGCCAGCAGTAATCTCAACGAGCAGTTCTTC.

The chain carries TRBV9 and TRBJ2-2; TRBD2 matches at 11 bases. The J segment lost 7 bases and the V segment lost 0 bases, leaving 8 bases of the junction unmatched. Germline assignment: CDR1 SGDLS and CDR2 YYNGEE. CDR3 length: 17 amino acids. The CDR3 protein is CASSVGEGLAGGGELFF. In nucleotides, the CDR3 is TGTGCCAGCAGCGTAGGGGAAGGACTAGCGGGCGGCGGGGAGCTGTTTTTT. Complete variable domain (other parts from reference TRBV9 and TRBJ2-2): DSGVTQTPKHLITATGQRVTLRCSPRSGDLSVYWYQQSLDQGLQFLIQYYNGEERAKGNILERFSAQQFPDLHSELNLSSLELGDSALYFCASSVGEGLAGGGELFFGEGSRLTVL.

The chain links TRBV2 to TRBJ1-3; no clear D. V lost 3 bases to trimming and J lost 1 base, with 10 bases between them. Per germline, CDR1 SNHLY and CDR2 FYNNEI. The CDR3 totals 15 residues. CDR3 DNA sequence: TGTGCCAGCAGTGACTTGGGGAGTTCTGGAAACACCATATATTTT. Translation gives CASSDLGSSGNTIYF.

This chain links TRBV11-2 with TRBJ2-1; D call uncertain. Per the germline V gene, CDR1 is SGHAT and CDR2 is FQNNGV. V lost 5 bases and J lost 3, with 11 bases in between. The CDR3 runs 14 residues. The CDR3 DNA sequence: TGTGCCAGCAGCCCACCCTTGTACTACAATGAGCAGTTCTTC. Amino acids: CASSPPLYYNEQFF.

Written as DNA, the CDR3 is TGTGCCAGCAGCATTGACTGGACAGGGGTTTTCTATGGCTACACCTTC. It yields the protein CASSIDWTGVFYGYTF. The J gene is TRBJ1-2, the V gene TRBV7-9, with TRBD1 matching over 9 bases. The CDR3 totals 16 residues. Germline V lookup: CDR1 SEHNR, CDR2 FQNEAQ (reference sequence). Unmatched junction bases numbered 11, after V lost 5 bases and J lost 4 bases.

The chain is built from TRBV6-5 and TRBJ1-1, with D perhaps matching TRBD1 (5 bases). This CDR3 is 14 amino acids long. Germline-derived CDR1 and CDR2 are MNHEY and SVGAGI. V dropped 2 bases and J dropped 5 bases, with 12 bases sitting between them. This CDR3 reads CASSYVGRETEAFF. Written as DNA, the CDR3 is TGTGCCAGCAGTTACGTGGGCAGGGAAACTGAAGCTTTCTTT.

This chain joins TRBV14 and TRBJ2-5; a weak D match, TRBD2 (6 bases). CDR3 length: 15 amino acids. Trimming shortened V by 4 bases and J by 8 bases, and 20 bases separated the two germline ends. Per the germline V gene, CDR1 is SGHDN and CDR2 is FVKESK. CDR3 protein: CASSLGDGRIRTQYF. The DNA of the CDR3 is TGTGCCAGCAGCCTCGGTGACGGGAGAATACGTACCCAGTACTTC.

This chain joins TRBV6-6 and TRBJ1-5; D remains ambiguous. The V gene lost 2 bases and the J gene lost 0 bases, with 8 bases spanning the gap. CDR3 length: 15 amino acids. The germline CDR1 and CDR2 sequences are MNHNY and SVGAGI (reference sequence). CDR3 protein: CASSYPRDSNQPQHF. DNA for the CDR3: TGTGCCAGCAGTTACCCGAGAGATAGCAATCAGCCCCAGCATTTT.

This chain uses TRBV20-1 with TRBJ1-5; D gene ambiguous. The length of the CDR3 is 11 residues. Trimming pared 5 bases from V and 6 bases from J, leaving 8 bases between. In germline, CDR1 is DFQATT, CDR2 SNEGSKA (reference sequence). CDR3 coding DNA: TGCAGTGCTCCCCGAGGTCAGCCCCAGCATTTT. Translated: CSAPRGQPQHF.

The chain has TRBV2 and TRBJ2-7; the match to TRBD1 covers 11 bases. The CDR3 consists of 16 residues. The junction had 8 bases not matched to a gene; V was cut back by 7 bases and J by 0 bases. From germline, CDR1 is SNHLY and CDR2 FYNNEI. CDR3 amino acids: CASTGGTGGDSYEQYF. Here the CDR3 DNA reads TGTGCCAGCACCGGAGGGACAGGGGGGGACTCCTACGAGCAGTACTTC.

This clone was detected only once. The chain recombines TRBV10-3 with TRBJ2-5; no clear D. Trimming removed 0 bases from V and 5 bases from J, with 4 bases in between. The CDR3 is made up of 12 amino acids. In germline, CDR1 is ENHRY, CDR2 SYGVKD. CDR3 in amino acids: CAISESHETQYF. The CDR3 DNA sequence: TGTGCCATCAGTGAGTCGCACGAGACCCAGTACTTC.